This T cell receptor beta chain was documented in a study of blood T cell repertoires in COVID-19 (dated by TCRdb to the early 2020s). About the full investigation: The collaborator samples originated in the United States, Italy and Spain and spanned the acute and convalescent phases of COVID-19. Subjects who had been exposed to COVID-19, were actively infected with it, or had recovered from it provided the deeply sampled blood TCRbeta repertoires that made up the dataset. A de-identified subject ID, COVID-19 status, age in years and sex were almost always included in the sample metadata. Samples were obtained from the ongoing ImmuneRACE study (first 160 participants) and from some 1,200 subjects provided by 6 global collaborators. Where HLA class I and class II types were available, the types were taken from metadata supplied by the sample provider, not from assay-based typing. The prospective study material was composed of cDNA or gDNA derived from T cells, B-cell-depleted T cells, or PBMCs. A freely available public database, intended as a resource for researchers studying the immune response to SARS-CoV-2, is where the repertoires were released.

Collaborating institutions collected whole blood in K2EDTA tubes following their own protocols. For TCRbeta analysis, collaborator samples were shipped as frozen whole blood, as isolated PBMCs, or as DNA extracted from either sample type. Here is what the overall study found, with its caveats: How much clinical and demographic metadata was included differed by source and by participant, and the metadata was provided uncurated.

The CDR3 measures 14 amino acids from cysteine to phenylalanine. CDR3 DNA only is kept here, 42 bases in frame from base 1. At the junction V is shortened by 0 bases and J by 9 bases, with 12 bases in between. CDR1 and CDR2, looked up from the germline V gene, are SGHVS and FQNEAQ. TCRbeta CDR3 regions were amplified from genomic DNA by means of the immunoSEQ Assay, a bias-controlled multiplex PCR. Per the original workflow: The number of nucleated cells in each sample was estimated by amplification of reference gene primers within the assay. To quantify the absolute abundance of each unique TCRbeta CDR3 rearrangement, sequence reads were collapsed and filtered. For each sample, productive Simpson clonality was calculated by taking the square root of Simpson's diversity index across productive rearrangements. Not all clones reach the TCRdb copy of this immuneACCESS table, which keeps in-frame sequences only. Checked studies attribute under half of the gap to unresolved V genes and leave the rest unexplained. V and J calls plus clone size are reproduced from that table; the DNA served to infer D and trimming. The sample table contains approximately 200,000 clones; only one count was recorded for 65% to 85% of them. The top ten hold about 5% of the sample.

As regards this clone: Its antigen specificity is not known. No base quality information exists; no much larger clone differs at one position.

The sample comprised peripheral blood. The source is a woman aged 30 to 39 with acute or convalescent COVID-19. The chain links TRBV7-8 with TRBJ2-4; TRBD2 is possibly the D segment (6 matching bases). The CDR3 reads CASSLAARGSIQYF. The base sequence is TGTGCCAGCAGCTTAGCAGCCCGGGGGAGCATTCAGTACTTC.